Included here is one T cell receptor (beta chain) sequence, with context. The antigen is unknown. The sample is drawn from a study of cytomegalovirus exposure and HLA in healthy donors. The study's findings and limits: CMV antigen specificity was confirmed in vitro for a few CMV-associated chains.

CDR1 is MNHEY, CDR2 SMNVEV, per germline (reference sequence). The V segment lost 5 bases and the J segment 4 bases; nucleotides outside the gene matches: 8. There are 15 residues in the CDR3. Assay used: immunoSEQ multiplex PCR; TCRdb lists only in-frame clones, some missing. This table holds more than 70,000 clones, 94% found once. The chain couples TRBV27 to TRBJ2-7; TRBD2 matches 10 bases. This clonotype originated in a woman aged 18-35 years in good health and CMV-seronegative. Material for sequencing was PBMCs. CDR3 bases: TGTGCCAGCAGTCCATCAAGCGGGAGGGGGTACGAGCAGTACTTC. Its translation: CASSPSSGRGYEQYF.